The clone carrying this TCR beta chain was seen more than once but under ten times. As yet, its antigen is unknown. The sample comes from a study of post-analysis software for immune sequencing data. Libraries were made from TCR beta cDNA, and they carried unique molecular identifiers. TCRdb re-called the PCR reads with MiXCR, one entry per CDR3 protein. The data show hundreds of thousands of distinct CDR3 sequences, 59% seen once. Trimming cost V 8 bases and J 0 bases, with 13 bases left between them. The CDR3 is 14 amino acids. Germline-derived CDR1 and CDR2 are MNHEY and SVGAGI. Findings and limits, study-wide: Controls had lower frequencies than patients of about 5 TRBV segments, which included TRBV5-6, TRBV5-1 and TRBV20-1.

The source material was blood. The chain links TRBV6-5 to TRBJ2-5; D uncertain. The TCR sequence derives from a girl aged 2 to 10 with multiple sclerosis. The CDR3 region has the DNA TGTGCCAGCGTCGGACGCGGCGACCAAGAGACCCAGTACTTC. Translating gives CASVGRGDQETQYF.